The clone carrying this T cell receptor (beta chain) was seen only a few times. Its matching antigen is unknown. This specimen belongs to a study of human T cells and chemical hapten exposure. Study as a whole: Upper-back patch tests with 0.01% DPC were read at 6 days. Study-level results: Against controls, expanded TCRs gave rise to significantly more large CDR3 similarity clusters. Patch test score rose with PT1 expanded TCRs, significant at 8, 16, 32, not 4.

Time point specified: patch test 1, 2 weeks after DPC sensitization. Treatment reported: therapeutic diphenylcyclopropenone sensitization with weekly scalp DPC. One entry per CDR3 protein, called by TCRdb with MiXCR from the RACE reads. The table records 74,000 or so distinct CDR3 sequences, about 12% of them present only once. In germline, CDR1 is LGHDT, CDR2 YNNKEL (reference sequence). V was clipped by 0 bases and J by 3 bases, with 9 bases between them. The CDR3 spans 15 residues. The V call is TRBV3-1, the J call TRBJ1-5; D is unresolved. This TCR came from an older woman with alopecia areata. Some clones in this sample may be carry-over from other donors' samples. Specimen: whole blood, collected in connection with sensitization to the hapten diphenylcyclopropenone (DPC). This CDR3 reads CASSQDSTVNQPQHF. CDR3 sequence (DNA): TGTGCCAGCAGCCAAGATAGCACAGTCAATCAGCCCCAGCATTTT.